These 6 T cell receptor beta chains originate from one sample sequenced in a study of identical twins. TCRdb called the 5' RACE reads again in MiXCR, with one record for every CDR3 protein. The sample lists about 1.7 million distinct CDR3 sequences; more than 30% were seen once. The source material was cord blood. The source is a newborn girl in good health.

V usage is TRBV12-3 or TRBV12-4 and J usage is TRBJ1-2, with 9 bases lining up with TRBD1. The CDR3 spans 15 residues. The J segment lost 0 bases and the V segment lost 6 bases, leaving 5 bases of the junction unmatched. The CDR3 nucleotides are TGTGCCAGCAGCTGGGGACAGGGATCTAACTATGGCTACACCTTC. Encoded protein: CASSWGQGSNYGYTF.

This clonotype came up a few times. The rearrangement links TRBV7-9 to TRBJ1-2; 7 nucleotides agree with TRBD1. The CDR3 extends over 16 amino acids. Trimming at V came to 5 bases and at J to 4 bases, leaving 13 bases not matched to a gene. Germline assignment: CDR1 SEHNR and CDR2 FQNEAQ (reference sequence). The CDR3 reads CASSPGTVPRSYGYTF. The CDR3 DNA is TGTGCCAGCAGCCCCGGGACAGTGCCCAGGAGCTATGGCTACACCTTC. The variable domain in full, completed from reference TRBV7-9 and TRBJ1-2, reads DTGVSQNPRHKITKRGQNVTFRCDPISEHNRLYWYRQTLGQGPEFLTYFQNEAQLEKSRLLSDRFSAERPKGSFSTLEIQRTEQGDSAMYLCASSPGTVPRSYGYTFGSGTRLTVV.

The chain uses TRBV7-2 and TRBJ1-1, with 8 bases aligning to TRBD1. V was pared by 5 bases and J by 5 bases, with 7 bases of the junction left unmatched. From germline, CDR1 is SGHTA and CDR2 FQGNSA. The CDR3 is made up of 14 amino acids. This CDR3 is CASSPGQAGTEAFF. DNA for the CDR3: TGTGCCAGCAGCCCGGGACAGGCTGGGACTGAAGCTTTCTTT.

This clonotype was recorded at least ten times. In DNA form, the CDR3 reads TGTGCCAGCAGTTCCGACAGGGTAGCAGATACGCAGTATTTT. It specifies CASSSDRVADTQYF. This rearrangement joins TRBV28 to TRBJ2-3, with 7 bases matching TRBD1. This CDR3 has 14 residues. Germline lookup yields CDR1 MDHEN and CDR2 SYDVKM. V lost 4 bases to trimming and J lost 4 bases; unmatched junction nucleotides: 5.

The J gene is TRBJ2-7, the V gene TRBV7-9; 8 bases align to TRBD2. The CDR3 totals 14 residues. V was clipped by 4 bases and J by 5 bases; unmatched bases: 7. Germline CDR1 SEHNR, CDR2 FQNEAQ (reference sequence). The DNA of the CDR3 is TGTGCCAGCAGCTCTGTAGGCGGGAGGAACGAGCAGTACTTC. Its translation: CASSSVGGRNEQYF. Full variable domain (missing parts from reference TRBV7-9 and TRBJ2-7): DTGVSQNPRHKITKRGQNVTFRCDPISEHNRLYWYRQTLGQGPEFLTYFQNEAQLEKSRLLSDRFSAERPKGSFSTLEIQRTEQGDSAMYLCASSSVGGRNEQYFGPGTRLTVT.

The rearrangement links TRBV2 to TRBJ2-5; D is undetermined. The V gene lost 8 bases and the J gene lost 2 bases, with 15 bases spanning the gap. This CDR3 contains 14 residues. Looked up from germline, CDR1 is SNHLY and CDR2 is FYNNEI. The CDR3 region has the DNA TGTGCCAGCGGCGGTCCGGTATGGCAAGAGACCCAGTACTTC. This encodes CASGGPVWQETQYF.